These 23 T cell receptor beta chains were sequenced from one sample in a study of T-cell memory formation after mild COVID-19. Via MiXCR, TCRdb re-called the 5' RACE reads, giving one row per CDR3 protein. The data show fewer than 350,000 distinct CDR3 sequences, with 8% to 9% seen just once and roughly 23% held by the top ten. Sequencing was carried out using PBMCs or a T cell subset sorted from them (not recorded which). The receptors here all came from a man aged 18 to 30 who had mild COVID-19 (a few samples of this study predate the infection). Cell type and time point are not known.

This clonotype was observed at least ten times. The chain couples TRBV20-1 to TRBJ2-3; the D gene is possibly TRBD2 (6 bases). CDR3 size: 15 residues. Germline CDR1 and CDR2: DFQATT and SNEGSKA (reference sequence). The germline V and J ends were trimmed by 0 bases and 0 bases, with 10 bases remaining between them. The CDR3 here is CSARDLGTSTDTQYF. In nucleotides, the CDR3 is TGCAGTGCTAGAGATCTCGGGACTAGCACAGATACGCAGTATTTT.

This clonotype showed up just a few times. The chain combines TRBV7-2 with TRBJ2-3; TRBD2 agrees at 14 bases. The CDR3 extends over 17 amino acids. Germline V CDR1 and CDR2: SGHTA, FQGNSA. The trim removed 5 bases at V and 0 bases at J, leaving 4 bases unmatched. CDR3 protein: CASSRLAGGDSTDTQYF. The CDR3 nucleotides read TGTGCCAGCAGCCGACTAGCGGGGGGGGATAGCACAGATACGCAGTATTTT.

This clonotype has more than one count but fewer than ten. This rearrangement joins TRBV5-1 to TRBJ1-1; D is possibly TRBD1 (5 bases). V was trimmed by 7 bases and J by 1 base, leaving 17 bases between them. The CDR3 runs to 15 residues. The germline gives CDR1 SGHRS, CDR2 YFSETQ. DNA for the CDR3: TGCGCCAGCTATGTTAATCTTGGGGGGAACACTGAAGCTTTCTTT. Its translation is CASYVNLGGNTEAFF. Complete variable domain (other parts from reference TRBV5-1 and TRBJ1-1): KAGVTQTPRYLIKTRGQQVTLSCSPISGHRSVSWYQQTPGQGLQFLFEYFSETQRNKGNFPGRFSGRQFSNSRSEMNVSTLELGDSALYLCASYVNLGGNTEAFFGQGTRLTVV.

This clonotype was detected only a few times. V is TRBV6-5 and J is TRBJ2-3; 9 nucleotides agree with TRBD2. CDR3 length equals 12 residues. CDR1 is MNHEY and CDR2 is SVGAGI in the germline V gene. Losses at the gene ends were 6 bases for V and 10 bases for J; bases not matched to a gene: 5. The CDR3 DNA is TGTGCCAGCAGGCCAGCGGGGGGCGCGCAGTATTTT. Translating it yields CASRPAGGAQYF.

In nucleotides, the CDR3 is TGTGCCAGCAGCTTAGAGACTTATGGCTACACCTTC. Its protein is CASSLETYGYTF. This sequence joins TRBV11-2 and TRBJ1-2; unclear D gene. The CDR3 consists of 12 residues. The V end lost 0 bases, the J end lost 5 bases, and 4 bases lay between the germline ends. The V gene's germline CDR1 is SGHAT and CDR2 FQNNGV.

This chain connects TRBV12-3 or TRBV12-4 to TRBJ2-7, with a weak D call TRBD1 (5 bases). This CDR3 has 14 amino acids. The V end lost 5 bases, the J end lost 1 base, and 12 bases lay between the germline ends. CDR3 coding DNA: TGTGCCAGCAGTCCCCGGCGGACATCCTACGAGCAGTACTTC. Translation gives CASSPRRTSYEQYF.

The chain joins TRBV5-1 to TRBJ2-3, with D tentatively TRBD2 (5 bases). Germline values: CDR1 SGHRS, CDR2 YFSETQ. The CDR3 runs to 15 residues. The V end lost 2 bases, the J end lost 3 bases, and 13 bases lay between the germline ends. The CDR3 is CASSFRGRETDTQYF. CDR3 sequence (DNA): TGCGCCAGCAGCTTTCGGGGTAGAGAAACAGATACGCAGTATTTT. Filled out from reference TRBV5-1 and TRBJ2-3, the complete variable domain reads KAGVTQTPRYLIKTRGQQVTLSCSPISGHRSVSWYQQTPGQGLQFLFEYFSETQRNKGNFPGRFSGRQFSNSRSEMNVSTLELGDSALYLCASSFRGRETDTQYFGPGTRLTVL.

In this sample, this clonotype turned up many times. The CDR3 bases are TGTGCCAGCAGCTGGGACAGGGGGCAACGTGGCTACACCTTC. Its translation is CASSWDRGQRGYTF. V usage is TRBV5-4 and J usage is TRBJ1-2, with 12 bases matching TRBD1. CDR1 and CDR2 (germline): SGHNT, YYREEE (reference sequence). The J segment lost 7 bases and the V segment lost 3 bases, leaving 4 bases of the junction unmatched. The CDR3 spans 14 residues.

This clonotype has only a few counts. The rearrangement links TRBV29-1 to TRBJ1-4, with D possibly TRBD1 on 6 matching bases. Per germline, CDR1 SQVTM and CDR2 ANQGSEA. V was pared by 7 bases and J by 0 bases, with 6 bases between. The CDR3 runs to 12 residues. This CDR3 reads CSAGATNEKLFF. In DNA, the CDR3 is TGCAGCGCAGGGGCAACTAATGAAAAACTGTTTTTT.

The sample holds a few counts of this clonotype. The chain couples TRBV6-5 to TRBJ1-5; perhaps TRBD1 as D (5 bases). CDR1 and CDR2 from the germline V gene are MNHEY and SVGAGI. Trimming removed 0 bases at V and 7 bases at J, with 16 bases between. The CDR3 consists of 16 residues. CDR3 DNA sequence: TGTGCCAGCAGTTACTCAGGCGCGGGGCCCCGACAGCCCCAGCATTTT. Translation gives CASSYSGAGPRQPQHF.

This clonotype was detected only a few times. This chain connects TRBV5-1 to TRBJ2-1; D is unresolved. Looked up from germline, CDR1 is SGHRS and CDR2 is YFSETQ. This CDR3 region has 16 residues. V lost 0 bases and J 2 bases, leaving 12 bases between the germline ends. The CDR3 reads CASSLARGDTYNEQFF. The CDR3 nucleotides are TGCGCCAGCAGCTTGGCTCGCGGTGATACCTACAATGAGCAGTTCTTC.

This clonotype has more than one count but fewer than ten. The chain uses TRBV20-1 and TRBJ2-1; D remains ambiguous. Germline CDR1 is DFQATT and CDR2 is SNEGSKA (reference sequence). V lost 0 bases, J lost 0 bases, and 12 bases lay in between. The CDR3 runs 16 residues. CDR3 sequence reads: CSARDPGRSSYNEQFF. As DNA, the CDR3 is TGCAGTGCTAGAGACCCCGGTCGGAGCTCCTACAATGAGCAGTTCTTC.

This clonotype was counted a few times. The chain carries TRBV11-2 and TRBJ1-1; no definite D call. This CDR3 comprises 14 residues. The V and J ends lost 0 bases and 5 bases respectively, with 10 bases between them. CDR1 is SGHAT, CDR2 FQNNGV, per germline. The CDR3 nucleotides are TGTGCCAGCAGCTTAGAGGAGGGTTTGACTGAAGCTTTCTTT. It translates to CASSLEEGLTEAFF. The full variable domain, in which reference TRBV11-2 and TRBJ1-1 provide the parts outside the CDR3, is EAGVAQSPRYKIIEKRQSVAFWCNPISGHATLYWYQQILGQGPKLLIQFQNNGVVDDSQLPKDRFSAERLKGVDSTLKIQPAKLEDSAVYLCASSLEEGLTEAFFGQGTRLTVV.

The chain employs TRBV4-1 and TRBJ2-5; D is uncertain. Trimming pared 0 bases from V and 2 bases from J, leaving 10 bases between. CDR3 length: 15 residues. The germline gives CDR1 MGHRA, CDR2 YSYEKL. The CDR3: CASSQEARLQETQYF. Written as DNA, the CDR3 is TGCGCCAGCAGCCAAGAAGCCAGGCTTCAAGAGACCCAGTACTTC.

This clonotype was seen only a few times. The gene calls are TRBV29-1 and TRBJ1-1, with D perhaps matching TRBD1 (6 bases). This CDR3 comprises 13 residues. Germline-derived CDR1 and CDR2 are SQVTM and ANQGSEA. The V end lost 6 bases, the J end lost 3 bases, and 14 bases lay between the germline ends. The DNA of the CDR3 is TGCAGCGTCGGCCAGGGGAGGGACACTGAAGCTTTCTTT. Translating gives CSVGQGRDTEAFF.

The CDR3 DNA follows: TGCGCCAGCAGCCAAGAATACAGCTACGAGCAGTACGTC. As protein: CASSQEYSYEQYV. V is TRBV4-1 and J is TRBJ2-7; D is uncertain. V was pared by 0 bases and J by 3 bases, with 6 bases between. CDR3 length equals 13 residues. Germline CDR1 is MGHRA and CDR2 is YSYEKL.

Only a few counts were recorded for this clonotype. The chain has TRBV5-1 and TRBJ1-2, with D perhaps TRBD1 (6 bases). The CDR3 sequence is 15 residues long. From germline, CDR1 is SGHRS and CDR2 YFSETQ. Trimming removed 4 bases at V and 8 bases at J, with 21 bases between. The CDR3, as DNA: TGCGCCAGCAGCCGCGGGGAACAGGGATTGAGGGGCTACACCTTC. Translated, it gives CASSRGEQGLRGYTF.

The chain uses TRBV3-1 and TRBJ1-2; D is uncertain. The CDR3 extends over 13 amino acids. Trimming stripped 1 base from V and 6 bases from J, with 9 bases between. Per germline, CDR1 LGHDT and CDR2 YNNKEL (reference sequence). This CDR3 is CASSQVGQHGYTF. CDR3 bases: TGTGCCAGCAGCCAAGTAGGGCAGCATGGCTACACCTTC. Combining the CDR3 with reference TRBV3-1 and TRBJ1-2 gives the whole variable domain DTAVSQTPKYLVTQMGNDKSIKCEQNLGHDTMYWYKQDSKKFLKIMFSYNNKELIINETVPNRFSPKSPDKAHLNLHINSLELGDSAVYFCASSQVGQHGYTFGSGTRLTVV.

This clonotype came up many times. The rearrangement joins TRBV15 to TRBJ2-1; D is ambiguous. This CDR3 region has 13 residues. The V gene lost 5 bases and the J gene lost 5 bases, with 10 bases spanning the gap. Germline CDR1 and CDR2: LNHNV and YYDKDF (reference sequence). The CDR3 loop is CATSGRPNNEQFF. CDR3 sequence (DNA): TGTGCCACCAGCGGACGGCCGAACAATGAGCAGTTCTTC.

This clonotype was counted between two and nine times. The chain links TRBV5-6 to TRBJ2-5, with D perhaps TRBD1 or TRBD2 (5 bases each). Trimming stripped 2 bases from V and 5 bases from J, with 16 bases between. Germline loops: CDR1 SGHDT, CDR2 YYEEEE. The CDR3 spans 15 residues. CDR3 loop: CASSFERDPGETQYF. The CDR3 DNA reads as TGTGCCAGCAGCTTCGAAAGGGACCCGGGGGAGACCCAGTACTTC.

This clonotype was picked up a small number of times. The chain couples TRBV7-9 to TRBJ1-3, with D maybe TRBD1 (6 bases). The CDR3 spans 16 residues. The ends were cut back, 3 bases at V and 3 bases at J, with 15 bases in the middle. CDR1 and CDR2 (germline): SEHNR, FQNEAQ (reference sequence). In nucleotides, the CDR3 is TGTGCCAGCAGCTTGGACAGCTTGACAAGTGGAAACACCATATATTTT. This translates into CASSLDSLTSGNTIYF.

This clonotype was detected ten times or more. The chain joins TRBV10-3 to TRBJ2-5, with D possibly TRBD2 on 7 matching bases. V lost 7 bases to trimming and J lost 4 bases, with 19 bases between them. This CDR3 has 15 amino acids. Per the germline V gene, CDR1 is ENHRY and CDR2 is SYGVKD. The CDR3 nucleotides are TGTGCCATCAAGGACCAGCGGGGAGGGGGAGAGACCCAGTACTTC. It specifies CAIKDQRGGGETQYF.

As regards this clonotype: Likely a read error: the CDR3 ends without its conserved phenylalanine or tryptophan. The rearrangement links TRBV2 to TRBJ2-2; D unclear. Germline V lookup: CDR1 SNHLY, CDR2 FYNNEI. V was shortened by 3 bases and J by 2 bases, with 4 bases between the two germline ends. The length of the CDR3 is 13 residues. CDR3 loop: CASSEPNTGELFI. Here the CDR3 DNA reads TGTGCCAGCAGTGAGCCTAACACCGGGGAGCTGTTTATT.